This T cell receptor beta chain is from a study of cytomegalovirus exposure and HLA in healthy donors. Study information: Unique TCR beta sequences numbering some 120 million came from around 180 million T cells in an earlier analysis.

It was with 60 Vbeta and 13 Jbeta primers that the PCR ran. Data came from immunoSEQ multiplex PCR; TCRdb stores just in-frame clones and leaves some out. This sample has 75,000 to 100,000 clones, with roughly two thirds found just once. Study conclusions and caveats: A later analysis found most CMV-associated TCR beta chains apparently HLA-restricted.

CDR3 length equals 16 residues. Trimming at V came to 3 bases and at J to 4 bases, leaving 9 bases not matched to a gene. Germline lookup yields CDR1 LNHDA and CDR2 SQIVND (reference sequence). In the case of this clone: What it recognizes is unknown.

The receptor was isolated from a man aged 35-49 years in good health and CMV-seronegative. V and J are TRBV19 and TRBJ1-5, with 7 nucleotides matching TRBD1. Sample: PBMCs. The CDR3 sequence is CASSIIASQGNQPQHF. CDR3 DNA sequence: TGTGCCAGTAGTATTATCGCATCACAGGGGAATCAGCCCCAGCATTTT.